This T cell receptor (beta chain) came from a study of blood T cell repertoires in COVID-19. Sequenced by immunoSEQ multiplex PCR; TCRdb stores in-frame clones only, minus some. This table has 300,000 to 350,000 clones, 88% appearing once. This CDR3 has 14 residues. With V trimmed by 11 bases and J by 10 bases, 14 bases remained unmatched. CDR1 is ENHRY, CDR2 SYGVKD, per germline. The TCR comes from a woman in her twenties or thirties with COVID-19, enrolled during active disease. Sequencing used peripheral blood. This chain joins TRBV10-3 and TRBJ1-4; 9 nucleotides line up with TRBD1. This chain's CDR3 is CAFFGRDREGKLFF. The CDR3 region has the DNA TGTGCCTTCTTTGGCCGGGACAGGGAGGGAAAACTGTTTTTT.